This T cell receptor (beta chain) was retrieved from a study of molecular identifiers for immune sequencing clone quantification. Study-level information: Split five ways in replicates, RNA from about 20,000 or 100,000 naive CD8 cells had four portions sequenced.

Previously described methods with listed TCR primers produced the bulk TCR libraries. TCRdb used MiXCR to reprocess the PCR reads, holding one entry per CDR3 protein. The sample shows some 97,000 distinct CDR3 sequences, more than 20% of them seen only once. This clonotype has only one observation. The antigen is not known. A much bigger clone sits one base away, suggesting this may be a read error. From germline, CDR1 is SGDLS and CDR2 YYNGEE. CDR3 length equals 15 residues. Findings and limits, study-wide: It was shown that clones above 20 RNA copies held over 99% of effector molecules, but under 1% in naive cells.

This clonotype was obtained from a human donor in good health. Some libraries in this study had Jurkat cell RNA spiked in. This rearrangement joins TRBV9 to TRBJ1-1, with D tentatively TRBD1 (5 bases). Sequencing used naive CD8+ T cells from blood, with Jurkat cell RNA spiked in. Subset denoted: FACS-sorted CD8+CD4-CCR7+CD45RA+ naive T cells. CDR3 in amino acids: CASSITGHLNTEALF. The CDR3 DNA reads TGTGCCAGCAGCATAACTGGACACCTGAACACTGAAGCTCTCTTT.